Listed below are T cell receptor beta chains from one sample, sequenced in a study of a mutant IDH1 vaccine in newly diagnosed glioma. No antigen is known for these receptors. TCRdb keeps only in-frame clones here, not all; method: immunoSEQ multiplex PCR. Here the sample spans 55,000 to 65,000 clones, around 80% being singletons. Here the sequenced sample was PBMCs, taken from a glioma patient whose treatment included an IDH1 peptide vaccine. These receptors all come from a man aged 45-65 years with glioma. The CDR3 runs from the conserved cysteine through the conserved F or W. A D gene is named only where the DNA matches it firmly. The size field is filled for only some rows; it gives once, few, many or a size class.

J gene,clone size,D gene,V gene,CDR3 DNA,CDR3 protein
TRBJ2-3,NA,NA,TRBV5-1,TGCGCCAGCAGCCTCTTTACAGGTGATACGCAGTATTTT,CASSLFTGDTQYF
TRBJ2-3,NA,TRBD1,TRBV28,TGTGCCAGCAGCGCCGGGACAGGGGTCACAGATACGCAGTATTTT,CASSAGTGVTDTQYF
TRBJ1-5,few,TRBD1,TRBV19,TGTGCCAGTAGTACGGGACAGGTTGGCAATCAGCCCCAGCATTTT,CASSTGQVGNQPQHF
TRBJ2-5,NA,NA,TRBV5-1,TGCGCCAGCAGCTTGTCCGGGGGCCTGGGGCAAGAGACCCAGTACTTC,CASSLSGGLGQETQYF
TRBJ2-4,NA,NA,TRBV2,TGTGCCAGCAGGGGGACTGAAAAGTTTGACATTCAGTACTTC,CASRGTEKFDIQYF
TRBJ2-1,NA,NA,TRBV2,TGTGCCAGCACCCCTGGAGTAAATGAGCAGTTCTTC,CASTPGVNEQFF
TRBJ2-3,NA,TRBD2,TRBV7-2,TGTGCCAGCAGCTCAACTAGCCAGGGAGGGGAGTATTTT,CASSSTSQGGEYF
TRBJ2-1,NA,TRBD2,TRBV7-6,TGTGCCAGCAGCTTATCGGGCGGGGGGTATAATGAGCAGTTCTTC,CASSLSGGGYNEQFF
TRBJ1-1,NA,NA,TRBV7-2,TGTGCCAGCCAGTCCCGGGCACAGGGTTTGCCTGAAGCTTTCTTT,CASQSRAQGLPEAFF
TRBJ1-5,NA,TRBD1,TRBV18,TGTGCCAGCTCGCCCGGGACAGGGGGTCAGCCCCAGCATTTT,CASSPGTGGQPQHF
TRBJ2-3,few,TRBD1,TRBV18,TGTGCCAGCTCACCAGGGACAGTCCGGACAGATACGCAGTATTTT,CASSPGTVRTDTQYF
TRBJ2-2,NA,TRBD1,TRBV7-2,TGTGCCAGCAGCCCCCGGGACAGGGTCACCGGGGAGCTGTTTTTT,CASSPRDRVTGELFF
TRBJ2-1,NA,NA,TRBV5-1,TGCGCCAGCATGGCGAAGTACAATGAGCAGTTCTTC,CASMAKYNEQFF
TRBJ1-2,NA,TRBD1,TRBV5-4,TGTGCCAGCAGCCCGACAGGGGCGCGCGTTGATGGCTACACCTTC,CASSPTGARVDGYTF
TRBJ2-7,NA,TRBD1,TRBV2,TGTGCCAGCAGTGGGGACAGGGAAGCTTACCTGGACTTC,CASSGDREAYLDF
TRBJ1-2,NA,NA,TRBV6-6,TGTGCCAGCACCTCCGACTATGGCTACACCTTC,CASTSDYGYTF
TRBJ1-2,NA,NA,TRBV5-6,TGTGCCAGCAGCGTGGGCCATTTCATTAACCCTGGCTACACCTTC,CASSVGHFINPGYTF
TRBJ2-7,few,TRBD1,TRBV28,TGTGCCAGCAGTAGCAGGGGGTGGGAGCAGCAGTACTTC,CASSSRGWEQQYF
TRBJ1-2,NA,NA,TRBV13,TGTGCCAGCAGTGAGATTGAGCTGAGTGAGACCTATGGCTACACCTTC,CASSEIELSETYGYTF
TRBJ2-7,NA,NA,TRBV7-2,TGTGCCAGCAGCTTTGGCGACAGCTCCTACGAGCAGTACTTC,CASSFGDSSYEQYF
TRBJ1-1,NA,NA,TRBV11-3,TGTGCCAGCAGCTCAGAGACAGGAGAAGCTTTCTTT,CASSSETGEAFF
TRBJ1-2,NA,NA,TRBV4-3,TGCGCCAGCAGCCAAGATCTCCAGGGGGGCTACACCTTC,CASSQDLQGGYTF
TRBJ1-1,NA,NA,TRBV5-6,TGTGCCAGCGTGGAGGGGCAGACAAACACTGAAGCTTTCTTT,CASVEGQTNTEAFF
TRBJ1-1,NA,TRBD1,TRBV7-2,TGTGCCAGCAGCTTGGGACAGGGCTTATTCACTGAAGCTTTCTTT,CASSLGQGLFTEAFF
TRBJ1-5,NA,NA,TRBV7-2,TGTGCCAGCAGTCCACAGCGAGTGGGCAATCAGCCCCAGCATTTT,CASSPQRVGNQPQHF
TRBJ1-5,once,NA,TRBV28,TGTGCCTCCAACGGGGAATATAGCAATCAGCCCCAGCATTTT,CASNGEYSNQPQHF
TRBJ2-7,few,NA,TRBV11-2,TGTGCCAGCAGCCCCTGGCAGGGCTACTACGAGCAGTACTTC,CASSPWQGYYEQYF
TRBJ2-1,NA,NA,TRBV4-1,TGCGCCAGCAGCCAAGATCGCGACAGCTCCTACAATGAGCAGTTCTTC,CASSQDRDSSYNEQFF
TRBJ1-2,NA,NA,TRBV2,TGTGCCAGCAGTGCCATGGGAGGGACGGGCTTCGGCTACACCTTC,CASSAMGGTGFGYTF
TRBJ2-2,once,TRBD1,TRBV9,TGTGCCAGCAGCGCACAGGGGGCGGGCGGGGAGCTGTTTTTT,CASSAQGAGGELFF
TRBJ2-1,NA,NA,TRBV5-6,TGTGCCAGCAGCGCCGCACCGGGCCCTCAACAGCAGTTCTTC,CASSAAPGPQQQFF
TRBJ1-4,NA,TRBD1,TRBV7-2,TGTGCCAGCAGCCGCGGACAGGGGAAGGTTGAAAAACTGTTTTTT,CASSRGQGKVEKLFF
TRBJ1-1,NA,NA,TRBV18,TGTGCCAGCTCGCCCAGACGGGGGGACACTGAAGCTTTCTTT,CASSPRRGDTEAFF
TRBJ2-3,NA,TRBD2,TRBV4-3,TGCGCCAGCAGCCAAGCTAGCGGGGACCCAGATACGCAGTATTTT,CASSQASGDPDTQYF
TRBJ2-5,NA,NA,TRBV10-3,TGTGCCTCCTCCTCGGAAGCGATGACACCGACCCAGTACTTC,CASSSEAMTPTQYF
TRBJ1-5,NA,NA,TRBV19,TGTGCCAGTAGTATTTTTGGGCCCAAAATTCGGGCCAATCAGCCCCAGCATTTT,CASSIFGPKIRANQPQHF
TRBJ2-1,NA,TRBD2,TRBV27,TGTGCCAGCTGCCTCCGACTAGCGGGGGGTAATGAGCAGTTCTTC,CASCLRLAGGNEQFF
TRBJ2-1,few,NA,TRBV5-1,TGCGCCAGCAGCTTGGATGCCTATGAGCAGTTCTTC,CASSLDAYEQFF
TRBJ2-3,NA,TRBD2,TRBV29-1,TGCAGCGCCGTTAGCGGGGGGCGCACAGATACGCAGTATTTT,CSAVSGGRTDTQYF
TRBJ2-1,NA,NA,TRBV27,TGTGCCAGCAATAAACGAGGAGTTTTTCTCAATGAGCAGTTCTTC,CASNKRGVFLNEQFF
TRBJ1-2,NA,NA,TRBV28,TGTGCCAGCAGTTTCCCCTCTGGAGTCAGAGGCTACACCTTC,CASSFPSGVRGYTF
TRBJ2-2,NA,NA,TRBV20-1,TGCAGTGCTTGGAGGGCCGGGGAGCTGTTTTTT,CSAWRAGELFF
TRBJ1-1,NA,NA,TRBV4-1,TGCGCCAGCAGCCAAGAAGTCAGTAGCGTTTCGGGCACTGAAGCTTTCTTT,CASSQEVSSVSGTEAFF
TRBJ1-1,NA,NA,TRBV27,TGTGCCAGCAGGGCACAGGGCCCCAACACTGAAGCTTTCTTT,CASRAQGPNTEAFF
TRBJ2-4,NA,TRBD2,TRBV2,TGTGCCAGCAGTGTGACTAGCGGGGGCAAAAACATTCAGTACTTC,CASSVTSGGKNIQYF
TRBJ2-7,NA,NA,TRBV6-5,TGTGCCAGCAGGGGGGCGGGATCCGAGCAGTACTTC,CASRGAGSEQYF
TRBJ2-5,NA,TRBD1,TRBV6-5,TGTGCCAGCAGTTCGACAGGGGGCGGGAGAGAGACCCAGTACTTC,CASSSTGGGRETQYF